The next 19 T cell receptor beta chains were all read from a single sample in a study of early T cells in non-severe SARS-CoV-2 infection. In TCRdb, the 5' RACE reads were re-called with MiXCR into one record per CDR3 protein. The table includes tens of thousands of distinct CDR3 sequences, 10% to 15% detected once. Sequenced input: whole blood. Receptor source: an adult who was a healthcare worker with PCR-confirmed SARS-CoV-2 infection or an uninfected control (not recorded which).

There are many counts of this clonotype. The gene calls are TRBV29-1 and TRBJ2-1; 8 nucleotides align to TRBD2. The trim removed 3 bases at V and 4 bases at J, leaving 5 bases unmatched. Germline V gene sequence: CDR1 SQVTM, CDR2 ANQGSEA. The CDR3 has 14 residues. The CDR3 DNA sequence: TGCAGCGTTGAGGCTAGCGGGTCATACAATGAGCAGTTCTTC. Translating it yields CSVEASGSYNEQFF.

A few counts support this clonotype. The chain combines TRBV18 with TRBJ2-1; D may be TRBD1 (6 bases). V lost 4 bases and J 0 bases, leaving 13 bases between the germline ends. This CDR3 has 16 residues. Germline CDR1 and CDR2: KGHSH and LQKENI. The CDR3 region has the DNA TGTGCCAGCTCACGGACGGACAGCAGCTCCTACAATGAGCAGTTCTTC. Translated: CASSRTDSSSYNEQFF.

The chain has TRBV7-2 and TRBJ2-7, with D possibly called TRBD1 or TRBD2 (5 bases each). This CDR3 spans 14 amino acids. The germline CDR1 and CDR2 sequences are SGHTA and FQGNSA. The germline V and J ends were trimmed by 5 bases and 0 bases, with 11 bases remaining between them. CDR3 region: CASSRRDGSYEQYF. CDR3 bases: TGTGCCAGCAGCCGCCGGGACGGCTCCTACGAGCAGTACTTC.

Note on this clonotype: A much larger clone lies one base from this, so it may be a read error. This rearrangement joins TRBV2 to TRBJ2-3; 12 nucleotides align to TRBD2. CDR1 is SNHLY and CDR2 is FYNNEI in the germline V gene. The CDR3 consists of 15 residues. The CDR3 DNA follows: TGTGCCAGCAGTGTACTAGCGGGGGGCACAGATATGCAGTATTTT. Its translation: CASSVLAGGTDMQYF.

This clonotype was seen ten or more times. This chain links TRBV29-1 with TRBJ2-1; tentatively, D is TRBD2 (6 bases). The CDR3 loop spans 13 amino acids. CDR1 is SQVTM, CDR2 ANQGSEA, per germline. The V end was cut by 4 bases, the J end by 9 bases, with 16 bases between. CDR3 DNA sequence: TGCAGCGTTGTGTCTAGCGCATTTTCTGAGCAGTTCTTC. Encoded protein: CSVVSSAFSEQFF.

The rearrangement uses TRBV29-1 and TRBJ2-7; 9 nucleotides agree with TRBD1. J lost 5 bases, V lost 2 bases, and 10 bases had no gene match. This CDR3 is built from 15 residues. CDR1 SQVTM and CDR2 ANQGSEA come from the germline V gene. The CDR3 sequence: CSVESSGTGTHEQYF. For the CDR3, the DNA is TGCAGCGTTGAATCTTCTGGGACAGGGACCCACGAGCAGTACTTC.

This rearrangement joins TRBV20-1 to TRBJ2-3, with unresolved D. Trimming took off 3 bases at V and 7 bases at J, with 14 bases between the two ends. The V gene's germline CDR1 is DFQATT and CDR2 SNEGSKA (reference sequence). The CDR3 consists of 13 residues. CDR3 nucleotides: TGCAGTGCTAGCCGCAATAGTTTAAATACGCAGTATTTT. Translated, it gives CSASRNSLNTQYF.

This chain uses TRBV13 with TRBJ2-2, with unresolved D. The CDR3 spans 15 residues. Germline-derived CDR1 and CDR2 are PRHDT and FYEKMQ (reference sequence). The ends were cut back, 5 bases at V and 3 bases at J, with 13 bases in the middle. The CDR3 region has the DNA TGTGCCAGCAGCCTACCCCCGGATTACACCGGGGAGCTGTTTTTT. Its protein is CASSLPPDYTGELFF.

This sequence joins TRBV24-1 and TRBJ2-2, with D uncertain. Germline V gene data show CDR1 as KGHDR and CDR2 as SFDVKD. V lost 4 bases and J lost 6, with 11 bases in between. The CDR3 is made up of 14 amino acids. The CDR3 DNA sequence: TGTGCCACCAGTGACCCCTCTATCCCCGGGGAGCTGTTTTTT. The encoded protein is CATSDPSIPGELFF.

This chain uses TRBV2 with TRBJ2-3; TRBD1 matches at 8 bases. Germline V gene data show CDR1 as SNHLY and CDR2 as FYNNEI. The CDR3 runs to 14 residues. V lost 6 bases and J lost 1; bases outside the gene matches: 3. The CDR3 protein is CASSGQGGTDTQYF. CDR3 sequence (DNA): TGTGCCAGCAGCGGACAGGGCGGCACAGATACGCAGTATTTT.

This clonotype occurred many times. V and J are TRBV29-1 and TRBJ2-5, with D possibly being TRBD1 (5 bases). This CDR3 is 13 amino acids long. Germline CDR1 SQVTM, CDR2 ANQGSEA. The V gene lost 8 bases and the J gene lost 1 base, with 14 bases spanning the gap. The CDR3 loop reads CSTRDSIQETQYF. The CDR3 DNA follows: TGCAGCACCCGAGACAGTATCCAAGAGACCCAGTACTTC.

This chain connects TRBV2 to TRBJ2-5; a possible D gene is TRBD2 (5 bases). CDR3 length equals 14 residues. Germline CDR1 and CDR2: SNHLY and FYNNEI. V was trimmed by 4 bases and J by 1 base, leaving 10 bases between them. In DNA form, the CDR3 reads TGTGCCAGCAGTGCCTCGGGGTCCCAAGAGACCCAGTACTTC. It yields the protein CASSASGSQETQYF. Drawing the rest from reference TRBV2 and TRBJ2-5, the complete variable domain is EPEVTQTPSHQVTQMGQEVILRCVPISNHLYFYWYRQILGQKVEFLVSFYNNEISEKSEIFDDQFSVERPDGSNFTLKIRSTKLEDSAMYFCASSASGSQETQYFGPGTRLLVL.

This clonotype was found many times. V usage is TRBV4-1 and J usage is TRBJ1-4; TRBD1 agrees at 8 bases. V gave up 4 bases and J gave up 3 bases; unmatched junction bases: 7. In germline, CDR1 is MGHRA, CDR2 YSYEKL. The CDR3 is 16 amino acids. Written as DNA, the CDR3 is TGCGCCAGCAGCCGGGGACAGGCAGGGGCTAATGAAAAACTGTTTTTT. Its protein is CASSRGQAGANEKLFF.

This clonotype was detected many times. The chain couples TRBV20-1 to TRBJ2-7, with D possibly TRBD2 on 5 matching bases. The CDR3 length is 13 residues. The germline CDR1 and CDR2 sequences are DFQATT and SNEGSKA (reference sequence). V was cut by 3 bases and J by 2 bases, with 11 bases left in between. CDR3 sequence reads: CSARRTGAYEQYF. CDR3 DNA: TGCAGTGCTAGGCGGACTGGCGCCTACGAGCAGTACTTC.

V gene TRBV7-2 combines with J gene TRBJ2-6; no clear D gene. V lost 0 bases and J lost 4, with 7 bases in between. Germline-derived CDR1 and CDR2 are SGHTA and FQGNSA. The CDR3 runs to 15 residues. CDR3 sequence: CASSLALVGANVLTF. The CDR3 nucleotides are TGTGCCAGCAGCTTAGCGCTGGTCGGGGCCAACGTCCTGACTTTC.

This clonotype was picked up a small number of times. The chain has TRBV27 and TRBJ2-6; 8 nucleotides match TRBD1. The length of the CDR3 is 18 residues. The germline gives CDR1 MNHEY, CDR2 SMNVEV (reference sequence). Trimming cost V 1 base and J 2 bases; bases outside gene matches: 7. DNA of the CDR3: TGTGCCAGCAGTTTATGGGGATCAGGGGGCGCTGGGGCCAACGTCCTGACTTTC. It is translated as CASSLWGSGGAGANVLTF.

This clonotype has ten or more counts. CDR3 nucleotides: TGCGCCAGCAGCTTGGATTTCAGCTCCTACAATGAGCAGTTCTTC. Translating it yields CASSLDFSSYNEQFF. V and J are TRBV5-1 and TRBJ2-1; D not resolved. Germline values: CDR1 SGHRS, CDR2 YFSETQ. With 0 bases removed from V and 0 bases from J, the gap between germline ends came to 7 bases. The CDR3 totals 15 residues.

The chain has TRBV5-1 and TRBJ2-7; D gene ambiguous. V lost 5 bases and J lost 3, with 15 bases in between. Looked up from germline, CDR1 is SGHRS and CDR2 is YFSETQ. The CDR3 runs to 14 residues. The CDR3 DNA sequence: TGCGCCAGCAGAACCGCCACTGGGGTCTACGAGCAGTACTTC. Residues: CASRTATGVYEQYF.

This clonotype was counted between two and nine times. The chain couples TRBV7-9 to TRBJ2-5; weak D call: TRBD1 (6 bases). The V gene's germline CDR1 is SEHNR and CDR2 FQNEAQ (reference sequence). The CDR3 consists of 17 residues. V was shortened by 4 bases and J by 7 bases, with 25 bases between the two germline ends. CDR3: CASSSATRTDGVWTQYF. CDR3 coding DNA: TGTGCCAGCAGCTCTGCTACCCGGACAGATGGAGTTTGGACCCAGTACTTC.